The 4 T cell receptor beta chains in this list originate from one sample, sequenced in a study of multiple sclerosis patients with progressive multifocal leukoencephalopathy. Time point specified: time of PML onset. Repertoires were generated with immunoSEQ multiplex PCR, while TCRdb's copy carries only in-frame clones and drops some. Of approximately 27,000 clones detected, around 85% appear once; the ten largest clones hold 9.5% to 15%. Sequenced material: PBMCs, taken from a patient treated with natalizumab. These TCRs come from a woman in her twenties or thirties with progressive multifocal leukoencephalopathy.

The chain joins TRBV7-2 to TRBJ2-5, with TRBD2 as a possible D gene (6 bases). Germline CDR1 SGHTA, CDR2 FQGNSA. The germline V and J ends were trimmed by 6 bases and 4 bases, with 18 bases remaining between them. The CDR3 length is 15 residues. CDR3 nucleotides: TGTGCCAGCAGGACTAGGCAGACGCTCTCAGAGACCCAGTACTTC. Translation gives CASRTRQTLSETQYF.

The chain has TRBV2 and TRBJ2-1; D is possibly TRBD1 (5 bases). The CDR3 covers 12 residues. The germline V gene encodes CDR1 SNHLY and CDR2 FYNNEI. Trimming stripped 3 bases from V and 8 bases from J, with 8 bases between. The CDR3, as DNA: TGTGCCAGCAGTGATGGGGCACATGAGCAGTTCTTC. This encodes CASSDGAHEQFF.

This chain connects TRBV5-5 to TRBJ2-7; a weak D match, TRBD2 (5 bases). Between the trimmed V and J ends, which lost 4 bases and 0 bases, there was a span of 14 bases. This CDR3 is 15 amino acids long. Looked up from germline, CDR1 is SGHKS and CDR2 is YYEKEE (reference sequence). Here the CDR3 reads CASSPEPRDSYEQYF. The CDR3 DNA sequence: TGTGCCAGCAGCCCTGAACCTCGGGACTCCTACGAGCAGTACTTC.

The chain couples TRBV7-2 to TRBJ2-7, with D uncertain. This CDR3 has 15 residues. Germline V gives CDR1 SGHTA, CDR2 FQGNSA. Deletions cut 5 bases from V and 3 bases from J, with 17 bases between. The CDR3 protein is CASSTSSGSLYEQYF. The CDR3 DNA reads TGTGCCAGCAGCACCTCCTCCGGCTCCCTCTACGAGCAGTACTTC.